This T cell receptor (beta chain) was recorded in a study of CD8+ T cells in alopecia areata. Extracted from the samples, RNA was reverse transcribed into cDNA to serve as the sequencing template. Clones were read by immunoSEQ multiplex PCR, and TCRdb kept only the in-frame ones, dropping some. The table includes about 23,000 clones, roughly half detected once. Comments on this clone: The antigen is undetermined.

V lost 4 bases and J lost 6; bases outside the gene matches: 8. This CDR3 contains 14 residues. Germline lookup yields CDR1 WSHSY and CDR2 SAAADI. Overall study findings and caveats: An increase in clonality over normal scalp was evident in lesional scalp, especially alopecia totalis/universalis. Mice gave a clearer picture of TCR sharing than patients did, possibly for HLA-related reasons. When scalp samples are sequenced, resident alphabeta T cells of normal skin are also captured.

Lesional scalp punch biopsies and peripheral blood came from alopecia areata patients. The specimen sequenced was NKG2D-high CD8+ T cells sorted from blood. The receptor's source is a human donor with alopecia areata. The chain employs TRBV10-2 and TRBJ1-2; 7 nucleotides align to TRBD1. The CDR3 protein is CASSVLEGADGYTF. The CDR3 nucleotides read TGCGCCAGCAGTGTATTAGAGGGGGCCGATGGCTACACCTTC.